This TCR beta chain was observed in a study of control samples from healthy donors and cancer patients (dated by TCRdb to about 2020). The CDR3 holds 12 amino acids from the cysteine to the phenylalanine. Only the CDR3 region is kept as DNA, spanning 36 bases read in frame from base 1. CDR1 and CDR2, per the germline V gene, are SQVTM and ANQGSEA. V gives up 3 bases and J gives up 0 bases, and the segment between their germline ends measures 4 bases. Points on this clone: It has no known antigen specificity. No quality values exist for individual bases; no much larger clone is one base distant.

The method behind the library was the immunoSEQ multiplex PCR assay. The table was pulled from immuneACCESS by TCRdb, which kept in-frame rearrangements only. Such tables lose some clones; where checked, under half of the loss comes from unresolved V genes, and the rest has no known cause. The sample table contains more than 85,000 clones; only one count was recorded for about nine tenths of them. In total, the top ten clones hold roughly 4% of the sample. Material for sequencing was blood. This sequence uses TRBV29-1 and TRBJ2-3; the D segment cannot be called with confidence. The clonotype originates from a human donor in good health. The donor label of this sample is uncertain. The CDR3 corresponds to CSVEHSTDTQYF. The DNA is TGCAGCGTTGAGCACAGCACAGATACGCAGTATTTT.